Here is one T cell receptor beta chain with its context. What it recognizes is unknown. A much larger clonotype is one base distant, so this may be a read error. The record originates from a study of post-analysis software for immune sequencing data. Study observations and caveats: Among five TRBV segments more frequent in patients than controls were TRBV5-6, TRBV5-1 and TRBV20-1.

TCR beta libraries were prepared from cDNA with unique molecular identifiers. TCRdb redid the calling of the PCR reads with MiXCR, one entry per CDR3 protein. The data show about 150,000 distinct CDR3 sequences, around 30% seen once. CDR1 and CDR2 (germline): SGHAT, FQNNGV. The CDR3 is 14 residues long. Trimming stripped 4 bases from V and 3 bases from J, with 13 bases between. The receptor was isolated from a girl aged 10-17 years with multiple sclerosis. Sequenced material: blood. V gene TRBV11-2 combines with J gene TRBJ2-7; possibly TRBD2 for D (6 bases). This chain's CDR3 is CASSCYRESYEQYF. DNA for the CDR3: TGTGCCAGCAGCTGCTACCGGGAGAGCTACGAGCAGTACTTC.